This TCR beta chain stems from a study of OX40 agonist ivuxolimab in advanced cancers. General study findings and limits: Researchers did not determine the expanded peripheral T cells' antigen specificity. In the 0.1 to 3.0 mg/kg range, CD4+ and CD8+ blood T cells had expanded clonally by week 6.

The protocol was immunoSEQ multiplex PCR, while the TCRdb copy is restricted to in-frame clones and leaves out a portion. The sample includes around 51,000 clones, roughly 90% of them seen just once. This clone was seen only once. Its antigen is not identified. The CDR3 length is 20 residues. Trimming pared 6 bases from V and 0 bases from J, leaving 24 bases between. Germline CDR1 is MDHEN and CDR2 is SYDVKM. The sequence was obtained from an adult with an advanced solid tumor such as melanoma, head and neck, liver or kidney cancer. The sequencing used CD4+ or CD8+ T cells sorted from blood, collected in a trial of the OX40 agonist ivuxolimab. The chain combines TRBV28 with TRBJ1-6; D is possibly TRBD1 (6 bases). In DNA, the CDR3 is TGTGCCAGCAGGGTAAAACAGGGCAGTAATAGCAGCTCCTATAATTCACCCCTCCACTTT. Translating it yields CASRVKQGSNSSSYNSPLHF.